Listed below are T cell receptor beta chains from one sample, sequenced in a study of blood T cell repertoires in COVID-19. Assay: immunoSEQ multiplex PCR; the TCRdb copy retains only in-frame clones and omits some. The sample shows 200,000 to 250,000 clones, about 81% of them seen only once. The sample was PBMCs or T cells enriched from blood (not recorded which). The receptors stem from a man aged 40-50 years who had recovered from COVID-19. Each CDR3 is given with its conserved first and last residue. Each record gives: V gene, clone size, D gene, J gene, CDR3 length, CDR3 DNA, CDR3 protein. A D gene is named only where the DNA matches it firmly. The size field is filled for only some rows; it gives once, few, many or a size class.

V: TRBV5-1; size: .; D: TRBD1; J: TRBJ2-7; length: 14; DNA: TGCGCCAGCAGCTCTGGGACAGGGTTGGACGAGCAGTACTTC; CDR3: CASSSGTGLDEQYF
V: TRBV3-1/TRBV3-2; size: .; D: TRBD1; J: TRBJ1-2; length: 15; DNA: TGTGCCAGCAGCCAACGGGACAGGGTAGTTTATGGCTACACCTTC; CDR3: CASSQRDRVVYGYTF
V: TRBV29-1; size: .; D: .; J: TRBJ1-5; length: 13; DNA: TGCAGCGCCCAGTCAGGACTTGGGCAGCCCCAGCATTTT; CDR3: CSAQSGLGQPQHF
V: TRBV2; size: .; D: TRBD1; J: TRBJ2-2; length: 14; DNA: TGTGCCAGCAGTGGACAGGGGGCGAAAGGGGAGCTGTTTTTT; CDR3: CASSGQGAKGELFF
V: TRBV27; size: once; D: TRBD1; J: TRBJ2-7; length: 15; DNA: TGTGCCAGCAGTTTCGACAGGGATTTGGGCTACGAGCAGTACTTC; CDR3: CASSFDRDLGYEQYF
V: TRBV5-1; size: .; D: TRBD1; J: TRBJ2-3; length: 16; DNA: TGCGCCAGCAGCTCGTCAGGGGGAAGTCTCACAGATACGCAGTATTTT; CDR3: CASSSSGGSLTDTQYF
V: TRBV19; size: .; D: .; J: TRBJ1-6; length: 12; DNA: TGTGCCAGTAGGACTCCGACAGGACCCCTCCACTTT; CDR3: CASRTPTGPLHF
V: TRBV12-3/TRBV12-4; size: .; D: .; J: TRBJ2-1; length: 12; DNA: TGTGCCAGCAGTCCTCTAGCGTATGAGCAGTTCTTC; CDR3: CASSPLAYEQFF
V: TRBV27; size: .; D: TRBD2; J: TRBJ2-1; length: 15; DNA: TGTGCCAGCAGTTTATCGGCGGGAGCCTACAATGAGCAGTTCTTC; CDR3: CASSLSAGAYNEQFF
V: TRBV24-1; size: .; D: .; J: TRBJ1-5; length: 16; DNA: TGTGCCACCAGTGACCTTCCCCTTAATAGCAATCAGCCCCAGCATTTT; CDR3: CATSDLPLNSNQPQHF